This TCR beta chain was identified in a study of control samples from healthy donors and cancer patients. Points on this clone: A read error may account for a junction end that differs from germline.

This CDR3 is built from 16 residues. The V gene's germline CDR1 is MNHEY and CDR2 SMNVEV (reference sequence). The assay was immunoSEQ multiplex PCR, and TCRdb's table has in-frame clones only and misses some. The data contain some 120,000 clones, around 90% of them seen just once; the ten biggest clones take up less than 2.5%. Sequencing was carried out using blood. The TCR was taken from a man between 18 and 35 years old in good health. The chain uses TRBV27 and TRBJ2-1; perhaps TRBD2 as D (6 bases). DNA for the CDR3: TGTGCCAGCAGTTTAAGATACGGGAGCTCCCACAATGAGCAGTTCTTC. Translation: CASSLRYGSSHNEQFF.